Listed here is a single T cell receptor beta chain. What antigen it recognizes has not been identified. Within one base of it there is no much larger clone, and no base qualities were kept. This sample is drawn from a study of cytomegalovirus exposure and HLA in healthy donors (TCRdb year 2017). At the level of the whole study: An earlier analysis of roughly 630 of the donors reported 250 to 300 Gb of sequence data and roughly 110 million unique TCR beta sequences from 150 million to 200 million T cells. Around 330 gigabases of sequencing data and approximately 92 million unique TCR sequences made up an early release that covered some 640 HLA-typed donors. Of the approximately 400 genotyped donors, about 80% fell in the genetic ancestry cluster associated with self-reported Caucasian donors. The aim of the study was to test whether cataloging public T cell receptors could identify signatures of past pathogen exposure. Using immunosequencing, the study profiled T cell repertoires from about 610 subjects and related those repertoires to cytomegalovirus serostatus. Besides the first cohort of around 670 subjects, a separate validation cohort made up of over a hundred different subjects was used. The study combined high-throughput TCR immunosequencing, statistical association of individual TCRs with disease status, and machine learning to predict cytomegalovirus infection status. To study patterns of TCR occurrence, a later analysis re-analyzed previously published TCR beta repertoires from around 660 donors and added high-resolution HLA genotyping. In the later analysis, no new phenotypic data were used to find candidate immune exposures; instead, reliance was placed on TCR beta sequences and their occurrence across donors. An earlier analysis of around 640 of the donors used high-throughput TCR beta sequencing to judge whether each TCR beta V gene segment behaved as functional or pseudogenic. Donor age, sex, ethnicity and CMV serostatus were compiled alongside the repertoire data. In a later genetic analysis, genome-wide SNP genotypes for 398 of the 666 donors were used, and that subset was treated as a discovery cohort. All discovery cohort repertoires had been generated using a single sequencing platform. HLA typing covered class I and class II loci at four-digit resolution. Typing coverage differed by locus: A, B, C, DRB1 and DQB1 were typed in roughly 620-630 donors, DQA1 in about 510, DPA1 in some 600, and DPB1 in approximately 450. About 5 DR-DQ haplotypes were handled as single units for association and clustering, since linkage in the cohort was strong. Across 398 genotyped donors of the cohort, an average of approximately 240,000 unique TCR beta nucleotide sequences per donor were sequenced, and approximately 17% of those sequences were non-productive.

The cohort consisted of hundreds of healthy bone marrow donors. Cohort members were all nominally healthy when sampled, although unrecorded immune exposures were likely present. The donor tested CMV seronegative, placing the donor among the 350 or so seronegative members of the cohort. Each donor provided a peripheral blood sample, and peripheral blood mononuclear cells were used for TCR beta sequencing. The Qiagen DNeasy Blood Extraction Kit was used to extract genomic DNA from the blood cell samples. The paper's findings and limits, for the study overall: A few of the identified cytomegalovirus-associated TCR beta chains were confirmed in vitro to be specific for cytomegalovirus antigens. A further reported finding was that TCR beta sequences accurately predicted the HLA-A and HLA-B alleles for most subjects in the first cohort. A cluster of highly shared sequence variants was judged likely to be a technical artifact of the sequencing pipeline. In a later analysis, HLA-associated TCR beta chains showed more clonal expansion and lower generation probabilities than non-associated chains that were equally common. In a later analysis, TCR association rates were found to vary across HLA loci, with the most associated TCRs seen for DRB1 alleles and the fewest for HLA-C alleles. The study listed 150 to 200 TCR beta chains as associated with cytomegalovirus. According to a later genetic analysis, donors in an Asian-associated ancestry cluster had fewer N-insertions in productive TCRs than the approximately 670-donor mean. The authors suggested that the approach could potentially be extended to other disease states and immunological phenotypes. An association between a missense DCLRE1C variant and V-gene and J-gene trimming of TCR beta chains was found in a later genetic analysis and replicated in an independent cohort. For the cohort, immune exposure information was limited to CMV serostatus. The presence/absence analyses assumed that sequencing depth was roughly uniform across donors, and that assumption may not be true. HLA typing was unavailable for some donors at each locus, so association tests used only the typed subset. Correlated functional status among segregating V segments might be attributable to linkage disequilibrium, but an unknown experimental factor could not be ruled out. This cohort had only TCR beta chains sequenced, and the lack of alpha or paired-chain data limited which features could be detected. While some public TCRs were present in many individuals, most TCR sequences turned up only very rarely across donors. Because the 87-base-pair reads could not distinguish some IMGT-functional V segments, including TRBV6-2 and TRBV6-3, those segments were excluded. A later analysis reported that several top co-occurrence clusters appeared linked to parvovirus B19, influenza, CMV and Epstein-Barr virus. In a later analysis, some 18,000 TCR beta sequences were associated with specific HLA alleles at a false discovery rate of 0.05. According to a later analysis, most CMV-associated TCR beta chains appeared to be HLA-restricted, and the HLA associations seemed to be driven largely by CMV exposure. In an earlier analysis of 587 of the donors, most TCR beta V segments were observed in productive rearrangements about 87% or about 30% of the time, broadly matching IMGT annotations. When HLA alleles, especially DR and DQ, strongly co-occurred, attributing TCR associations to individual alleles was difficult. The earlier analysis of 587 of the donors excluded 15 to 20 rarely observed V segments, including chromosome 9 orphons, because counts were too low. In both the original and validation cohorts, the classifier was reported to diagnose cytomegalovirus status with high specificity and sensitivity.

CDR1 LGHNA and CDR2 YNFKEQ are derived from the germline V gene. Compared with germline, V lacks 1 base and J lacks 7 bases; bases without a gene match: 5. The CDR3, from cysteine to phenylalanine, totals 15 residues. The entry retains the CDR3 DNA only, 45 bases that are in frame from base 1. The library was made by the immunoSEQ multiplex PCR assay. For the multiplex PCR, a mixture combining 60 forward primers for TCR Vbeta segments and 13 reverse primers for TCR Jbeta segments was used. A multiplex PCR assay on genomic DNA amplified the CDR3 region of rearranged TCR beta genes. The Illumina HiSeq System was used to sequence the amplified TCR beta libraries as 87-base-pair reads. Turning to the authors' computational methods: A later analysis counted approximately 74 million unique TCR beta chains across the 600 to 850 repertoires, and some 11 million of these chains were shared by at least two donors. Raw reads were error-corrected and collapsed into unique sequences by a nearest-neighbor algorithm in which closely related sequences were merged to remove PCR and sequencing errors. To assign V, D and J gene segments, CDR3 sequences were aligned to IMGT reference sequences. For a sequence to be retained, a match of at least six nucleotides was required to both a V gene segment and a J gene segment. A rearrangement counted as productive if the CDR3 had no stop codons and remained in frame with V and J, and every other rearrangement counted as non-productive. CDR3 was defined according to IMGT convention as the region running from the second conserved V-encoded cysteine to the conserved J-encoded phenylalanine. The earlier analysis of a few hundred of the donors excluded sequences that lacked an unambiguous match to a single V gene segment. An earlier analysis of fewer than 750 of the donors called V segments functional above 56.7% productive rearrangements and segregating when the between-donor standard deviation exceeded 5%. A statistical classification framework was developed to diagnose cytomegalovirus status using the catalog of TCR beta chain sequences. A later analysis assigned V and J genes by comparing TCR nucleotide sequences with IMGT/GENE-DB human TR gene sequences. The TCRdist pipeline was used in a later analysis to assign CDR3 sequences and most-parsimonious VDJ recombination scenarios. In a later analysis, each TCR beta chain was defined by its CDR3 amino acid sequence together with its V-gene family, and reads without a unique V-gene family were excluded. To address suspected cross-contamination and a sequencing artifact, a later analysis removed several hundred highly shared, low-generation-probability nucleotide sequences. A later analysis calculated a clonal expansion index for each public chain from normalized within-repertoire ranks of inferred template counts. Generation probabilities in a later analysis came from a VDJ recombination model fitted to out-of-frame rearrangements, and those results were checked against IGoR. In a later analysis, hypergeometric tests were used to score TCR-TCR, TCR-HLA and TCR-CMV co-occurrence, with a repertoire-size bias correction applied to TCR pairs. In a later analysis, false discovery rates were estimated by permuting HLA or CMV assignments 20 times. A later analysis grouped co-occurring TCRs with DBSCAN, adding TCRdist sequence similarity when clustering within HLA-allele-positive subsets. Repertoires with fewer than 30,000 or more than 120,000 public chains, plus five repertoires with anomalous nucleotide sharing, were excluded from co-occurrence clustering. This immuneACCESS table, as held by TCRdb, lists in-frame sequences with V and J called but not all clones. Of the missing ones, under half trace to an unresolved V gene in checked studies; the others have no known cause. V, J and clone size were drawn from that table, and D and trimming were deduced from the DNA. This sample is represented by around 94,000 clones; over 65% of them were singletons. Just over 2.5% of the sample comes from the top ten.

This sequence was found in a man in his forties or fifties in good health and CMV-seronegative. The sample was PBMCs. The rearranged segments are TRBV4-2 and TRBJ2-7; 12 nucleotides in the junction match TRBD1. Read as DNA, the sequence is TGTGCCAGCAGCCAAGTGGGACAGGGGGCGACTGAGCAGTACTTC. It translates as CASSQVGQGATEQYF.